The sequence of this T cell receptor beta chain was determined in a study of T cell repertoires in cytomegalovirus infection. Germline values: CDR1 SGHVS, CDR2 FNYEAQ. This CDR3 has 14 amino acids. TCRdb analysed the reads with MiXCR anew, one entry per CDR3 protein. This table has some 920,000 distinct CDR3 sequences, more than 25% appearing once. As to this clonotype: As yet, its antigen is unknown. A read error may be the cause here, since a much bigger clone is one base away.

The rearrangement links TRBV7-6 to TRBJ2-1; no clear D. The source of this sequence is a human donor in good health (CMV status not recorded). Some clones in this sample may be carry-over from other donors' samples. The starting material was cultured CD8+ T cells from PBMCs, obtained from culture after CMV antigen stimulation. The CDR3 region has the DNA TGTGCCTGCAGCCTCGGGCCTAGGAGCAATGAGCAGTTCTTC. Protein sequence: CACSLGPRSNEQFF.